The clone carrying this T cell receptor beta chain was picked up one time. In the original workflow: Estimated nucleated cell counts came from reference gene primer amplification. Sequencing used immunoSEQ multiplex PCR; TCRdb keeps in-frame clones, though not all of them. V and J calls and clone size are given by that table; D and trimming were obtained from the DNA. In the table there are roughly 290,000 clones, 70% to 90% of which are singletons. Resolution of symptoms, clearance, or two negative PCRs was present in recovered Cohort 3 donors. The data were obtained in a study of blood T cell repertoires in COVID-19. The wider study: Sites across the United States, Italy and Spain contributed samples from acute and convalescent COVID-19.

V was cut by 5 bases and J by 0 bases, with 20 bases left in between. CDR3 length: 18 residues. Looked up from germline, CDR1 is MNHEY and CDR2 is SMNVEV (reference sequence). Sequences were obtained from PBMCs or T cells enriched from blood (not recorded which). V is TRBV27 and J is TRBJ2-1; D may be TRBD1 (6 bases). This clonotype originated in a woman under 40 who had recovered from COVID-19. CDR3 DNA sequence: TGTGCCAGCAGTGATCTACTAACAGGGATGAGCTCCTACAATGAGCAGTTCTTC. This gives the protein CASSDLLTGMSSYNEQFF.